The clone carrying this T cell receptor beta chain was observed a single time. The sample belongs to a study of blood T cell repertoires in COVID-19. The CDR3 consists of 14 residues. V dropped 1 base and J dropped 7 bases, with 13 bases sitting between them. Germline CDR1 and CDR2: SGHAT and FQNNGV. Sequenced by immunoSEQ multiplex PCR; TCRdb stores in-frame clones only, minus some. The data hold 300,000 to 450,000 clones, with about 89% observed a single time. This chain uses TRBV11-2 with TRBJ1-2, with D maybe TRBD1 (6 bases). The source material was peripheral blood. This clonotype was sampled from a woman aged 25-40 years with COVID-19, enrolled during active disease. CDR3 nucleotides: TGTGCCAGCAGCTTAGTTGGCAGGGGAACTGGCTACACCTTC. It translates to CASSLVGRGTGYTF.